This entry lists 23 T cell receptor beta chains sequenced from one sample in a study of identical twins. TCRdb passed the 5' RACE reads through MiXCR, listing each CDR3 protein once. Here the sample spans about 730,000 distinct CDR3 sequences, 20% to 25% being singletons. These data were also reused for a study on T cells expressing NK-cell markers.

The material sequenced was PBMCs. The receptors originated from a woman aged 18-30 years in good health.

This rearrangement joins TRBV6-5 to TRBJ2-1; D is unclear. This CDR3 is built from 15 residues. In germline, CDR1 is MNHEY, CDR2 SVGAGI. The V end was cut by 2 bases, the J end by 4 bases, with 12 bases between. The CDR3 DNA sequence: TGTGCCAGCAGTTACATGGGGATCGGTTACAATGAGCAGTTCTTC. This encodes CASSYMGIGYNEQFF.

The V gene is TRBV5-1, the J gene TRBJ1-2; D is uncertain. CDR1 and CDR2 (germline): SGHRS, YFSETQ. The CDR3 covers 12 residues. Trimming pared 0 bases from V and 6 bases from J, leaving 6 bases between. The CDR3 sequence is CASSLARDGYTF. The CDR3 region has the DNA TGCGCCAGCAGCTTGGCGAGGGATGGCTACACCTTC.

This clonotype appeared many times. The CDR3 region has the DNA TGCAGTGCTATCGAGGGACAGGCGGGCACCTACGAGCAGTACTTC. Its protein product is CSAIEGQAGTYEQYF. The chain joins TRBV20-1 to TRBJ2-7; TRBD1 matches at 8 bases. The CDR3 is 15 residues long. Per the germline V gene, CDR1 is DFQATT and CDR2 is SNEGSKA (reference sequence). The ends lost 4 bases at V and 2 bases at J; junction bases unmatched: 10.

The chain recombines TRBV20-1 with TRBJ2-7, with 11 bases that match TRBD2. Germline V gene data show CDR1 as DFQATT and CDR2 as SNEGSKA (reference sequence). Losses at the gene ends were 6 bases for V and 1 base for J; bases not matched to a gene: 8. The CDR3 sequence is 15 residues long. CDR3 sequence: CSAESGTSGSYEQYF. The CDR3, as DNA: TGCAGTGCCGAATCCGGGACTAGCGGATCCTACGAGCAGTACTTC.

This clonotype was found many times. The rearrangement links TRBV6-1 to TRBJ1-2; D may be TRBD1 (6 bases). V lost 10 bases, J lost 0 bases, and 15 bases lay in between. CDR3 length equals 14 residues. Germline loops: CDR1 MNHNS, CDR2 SASEGT. Here the CDR3 DNA reads TGTGCCACCACGACAGGTTTAGCTAACTATGGCTACACCTTC. Protein product: CATTTGLANYGYTF.

This clonotype was picked up a small number of times. V gene TRBV9 combines with J gene TRBJ2-7; either TRBD1 or TRBD2 may fit D (6 bases each). Trimming left V 0 bases short and J 3 bases short, with 16 bases between. From germline, CDR1 is SGDLS and CDR2 YYNGEE. The CDR3 sequence is 16 residues long. The chain's CDR3 is CASSVVASGAVYEQYF. As DNA, the CDR3 is TGTGCCAGCAGCGTAGTAGCTTCGGGGGCGGTCTACGAGCAGTACTTC.

V gene TRBV5-1 combines with J gene TRBJ2-3; 9 bases fit TRBD2. There are 18 residues in the CDR3. Per the germline V gene, CDR1 is SGHRS and CDR2 is YFSETQ. J was trimmed by 0 bases and V by 3 bases; bases with no gene match: 11. CDR3 DNA: TGCGCCAGCAGCTCTTACCCACTAGCGGGTTCTAGCACAGATACGCAGTATTTT. It specifies CASSSYPLAGSSTDTQYF.

This chain links TRBV5-1 with TRBJ2-5; 9 bases map to TRBD1. The CDR3 runs 14 residues. V trimming: 6 bases; J trimming: 4 bases; junction bases outside the gene matches: 7. CDR1 and CDR2 from the germline V gene are SGHRS and YFSETQ. In DNA, the CDR3 is TGCGCCAGCACCCCATCGGGACAGGGAGAGACCCAGTACTTC. It encodes CASTPSGQGETQYF. Looking up the rest from reference TRBV5-1 and TRBJ2-5 gives the full variable domain: KAGVTQTPRYLIKTRGQQVTLSCSPISGHRSVSWYQQTPGQGLQFLFEYFSETQRNKGNFPGRFSGRQFSNSRSEMNVSTLELGDSALYLCASTPSGQGETQYFGPGTRLLVL.

As DNA, the CDR3 is TGTGCCAGCAGTTCCCAGGGGACTCATAACTATGGCTACACCTTC. This translates into CASSSQGTHNYGYTF. The chain employs TRBV12-3 or TRBV12-4 and TRBJ1-2, with D possibly TRBD1 on 6 matching bases. The V and J ends lost 4 bases and 1 base respectively, with 13 bases between them. The CDR3 contains 15 residues.

This chain links TRBV7-2 with TRBJ1-1, with a possible D match to TRBD1 (5 bases). This CDR3 is built from 14 residues. V lost 6 bases, J lost 9 bases, and 20 bases lay in between. CDR1 is SGHTA and CDR2 is FQGNSA in the germline V gene. Here the CDR3 DNA reads TGTGCCAGCAGGCTACAGGCAAATAGTAATAAAGCTTTCTTT. This codes for CASRLQANSNKAFF.

This chain links TRBV11-3 with TRBJ1-6, with D uncertain. The CDR3 is 13 residues long. CDR1 is SGHNT, CDR2 YENEEA, per germline. Trimming left V 5 bases short and J 9 bases short, with 11 bases between. The CDR3 bases are TGTGCCAGCAGCCCCGGCGGGATTTCACCCCTCCACTTT. Its protein product is CASSPGGISPLHF.

This clonotype was found a few times. For the CDR3, the DNA is TGCAGTGCTAGAATTAGCGGGGTCTACAATGAGCAGTTCTTC. This codes for CSARISGVYNEQFF. The chain recombines TRBV20-1 with TRBJ2-1; 8 nucleotides match TRBD2. Germline V gene data show CDR1 as DFQATT and CDR2 as SNEGSKA (reference sequence). The CDR3 has 14 amino acids. Trimming took 2 bases from V and 3 from J; bases not matched to a gene: 3.

The chain combines TRBV7-9 with TRBJ2-7, with D possibly TRBD1 on 5 matching bases. The CDR3 is 14 amino acids. Germline CDR1 is SEHNR and CDR2 is FQNEAQ (reference sequence). Deletions cut 5 bases from V and 3 bases from J, with 14 bases between. The DNA of the CDR3 is TGTGCCAGCAGCCCTCCCTACCAGGGCTACGAGCAGTACTTC. Protein product: CASSPPYQGYEQYF.

This chain connects TRBV5-1 to TRBJ2-1, with D possibly TRBD2 on 6 matching bases. The CDR3 contains 14 residues. V was clipped by 4 bases and J by 2 bases, with 10 bases between them. Germline CDR1 is SGHRS and CDR2 is YFSETQ. For the CDR3, the DNA is TGCGCCAGCAGCCAGGAGGGCCCCTACAATGAGCAGTTCTTC. It is translated as CASSQEGPYNEQFF.

This clonotype was counted between two and nine times. This sequence joins TRBV9 and TRBJ1-5; D is unclear. This CDR3 is built from 13 residues. From germline, CDR1 is SGDLS and CDR2 YYNGEE. V was pared by 1 base and J by 0 bases, with 2 bases between. The CDR3 sequence is CASSVSSNQPQHF. CDR3 nucleotide sequence: TGTGCCAGCAGCGTAAGTAGCAATCAGCCCCAGCATTTT.

This rearrangement joins TRBV6-1 to TRBJ2-3; D is uncertain. With 3 bases removed from V and 6 bases from J, the gap between germline ends came to 7 bases. This CDR3 spans 12 amino acids. The germline V gene encodes CDR1 MNHNS and CDR2 SASEGT. In DNA form, the CDR3 reads TGTGCCAGCAGTGAGTCTCGGGATACGCAGTATTTT. Protein sequence: CASSESRDTQYF.

This clonotype has more than one count but fewer than ten. This chain uses TRBV20-1 with TRBJ2-7, with TRBD1 matching 10 bases. The CDR3 has 14 amino acids. V trimming: 2 bases; J trimming: 2 bases; junction bases outside the gene matches: 3. Germline CDR1 DFQATT, CDR2 SNEGSKA (reference sequence). This CDR3 reads CSARPGQGTYEQYF. DNA of the CDR3: TGCAGTGCTAGACCGGGACAGGGGACCTACGAGCAGTACTTC.

This clonotype was observed at least ten times. The genes are TRBV12-3 or TRBV12-4 and TRBJ2-5, with a possible D match to TRBD2 (6 bases). The V and J ends lost 6 bases and 4 bases respectively, with 18 bases between them. There are 15 residues in the CDR3. CDR3 nucleotides: TGTGCCAGCAGCCCTATAGCGGATGGGGGAGAGACCCAGTACTTC. Its translation is CASSPIADGGETQYF.

There are a few counts of this clonotype. J is TRBJ2-7 and V is TRBV20-1; 7 bases line up with TRBD2. V was pared by 6 bases and J by 3 bases, with 8 bases of the junction left unmatched. The CDR3 is made up of 13 amino acids. The germline CDR1 and CDR2 sequences are DFQATT and SNEGSKA (reference sequence). The CDR3 DNA sequence: TGCAGTGCCTGCGGGACTAACAACTACGAGCAGTACTTC. This gives the protein CSACGTNNYEQYF.

The V and J genes are TRBV5-1 and TRBJ1-2; TRBD1 aligns across 9 bases. The CDR3 runs 14 residues. Germline lookup yields CDR1 SGHRS and CDR2 YFSETQ. After removal of 4 bases from V and 5 bases from J, the junction contained 6 bases not matched to a gene. The CDR3, as DNA: TGCGCCAGCAGCCCTATCGGACAGGGGTATGGCTACACCTTC. It yields the protein CASSPIGQGYGYTF.

This chain connects TRBV6-1 to TRBJ2-3; 12 bases fit TRBD1. The CDR3 has 17 amino acids. CDR1 is MNHNS and CDR2 is SASEGT in the germline V gene. The J segment lost 9 bases and the V segment lost 5 bases, leaving 15 bases of the junction unmatched. The CDR3: CASSPGSGTGGSGTQYF. CDR3 DNA: TGTGCCAGCAGTCCTGGATCCGGGACAGGGGGCTCGGGCACGCAGTATTTT.

The chain joins TRBV12-3 or TRBV12-4 to TRBJ2-2; 7 bases agree with TRBD1. V gave up 4 bases and J gave up 4 bases; unmatched junction bases: 6. The CDR3 has 15 amino acids. The CDR3: CASSSGTVFTGELFF. The CDR3 DNA sequence: TGTGCCAGCAGTTCCGGGACAGTATTCACCGGGGAGCTGTTTTTT.

This clonotype was observed many times. The gene calls are TRBV5-1 and TRBJ2-7; 7 bases are shared with TRBD2. V was pared by 5 bases and J by 5 bases, with 10 bases of the junction left unmatched. CDR1 and CDR2 (germline): SGHRS, YFSETQ. The CDR3 contains 14 residues. The CDR3 protein is CASSPGTNRHEQYF. DNA of the CDR3: TGCGCCAGCAGTCCTGGGACTAACCGCCACGAGCAGTACTTC.